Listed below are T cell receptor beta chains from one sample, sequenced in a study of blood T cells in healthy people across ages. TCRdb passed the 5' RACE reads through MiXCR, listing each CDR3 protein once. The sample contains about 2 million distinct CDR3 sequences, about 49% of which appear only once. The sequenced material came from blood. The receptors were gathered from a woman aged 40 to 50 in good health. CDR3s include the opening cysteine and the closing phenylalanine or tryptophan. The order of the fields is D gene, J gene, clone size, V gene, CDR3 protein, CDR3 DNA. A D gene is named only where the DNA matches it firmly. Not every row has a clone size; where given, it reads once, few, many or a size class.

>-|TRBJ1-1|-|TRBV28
CASSLGRFTEAFF
TGTGCCAGCAGTTTGGGCCGGTTCACTGAAGCTTTCTTT
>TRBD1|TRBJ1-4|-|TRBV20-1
CSARVPTGTGFKKLFF
TGCAGTGCTAGAGTCCCCACCGGGACAGGGTTTAAGAAACTGTTTTTT
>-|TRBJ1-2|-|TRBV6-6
CASSYQGGTRLSYGYTF
TGTGCCAGCAGTTACCAAGGCGGGACCCGCTTATCCTATGGCTACACCTTC
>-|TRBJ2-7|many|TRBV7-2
CASSSGQLIYEQYF
TGCGCCAGCAGCAGCGGACAGCTAATCTACGAGCAGTACTTC
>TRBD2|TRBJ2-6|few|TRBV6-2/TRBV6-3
CASSWTTSALSGANVLTF
TGTGCCAGCAGTTGGACAACTAGCGCGCTCTCTGGGGCCAACGTCCTGACTTTC
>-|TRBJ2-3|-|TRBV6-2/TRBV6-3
CASREGATDTQYF
TGTGCCAGCAGGGAGGGTGCCACAGATACGCAGTATTTT
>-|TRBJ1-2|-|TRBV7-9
CASSPRTEPNYGYTF
TGTGCCAGCAGCCCACGGACCGAACCTAACTATGGCTACACCTTC
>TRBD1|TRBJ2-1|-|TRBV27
CASRQGSSYNEQFF
TGTGCCAGCAGACAGGGGAGCTCCTACAATGAGCAGTTCTTC
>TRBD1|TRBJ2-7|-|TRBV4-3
CAGSRNAAGTGVDEQYF
TGCGCCGGCAGCCGAAATGCCGCCGGGACAGGGGTCGACGAGCAGTACTTC
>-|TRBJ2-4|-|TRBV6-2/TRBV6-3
CASSRLTLGADIQYF
TGTGCCAGCAGCCGACTAACCTTGGGGGCGGACATTCAGTACTTC
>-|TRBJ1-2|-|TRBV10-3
CAIRDEANYGYTF
TGTGCCATCAGAGATGAAGCTAACTATGGCTACACCTTC
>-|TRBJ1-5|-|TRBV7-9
CASSGDPNQPQHF
TGTGCCAGCAGCGGGGACCCCAATCAGCCCCAGCATTTT
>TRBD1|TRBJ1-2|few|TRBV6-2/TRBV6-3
CASRRDRGPSNYGYTF
TGTGCCAGCCGACGGGACAGGGGACCATCTAACTATGGCTACACCTTC
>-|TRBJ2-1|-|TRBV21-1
CASIPTGNETQFF
TGTGCCAGCATCCCGACAGGGAACGAGACCCAGTTCTTC
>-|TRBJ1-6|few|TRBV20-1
CSANNAGDNSPLHF
TGCAGTGCGAACAACGCAGGAGATAATTCACCCCTCCACTTT
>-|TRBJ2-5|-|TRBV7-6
CASSLVGEFQETQYF
TGTGCCAGCAGCTTAGTGGGGGAGTTCCAAGAGACCCAGTACTTC
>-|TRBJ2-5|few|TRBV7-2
CASSTDRLQETQYF
TGTGCCAGCAGCACCGACAGACTACAAGAGACCCAGTACTTC
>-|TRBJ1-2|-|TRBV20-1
CSAPHPKVKANYGYTF
TGCAGTGCCCCTCACCCAAAAGTCAAAGCTAACTATGGCTACACCTTC
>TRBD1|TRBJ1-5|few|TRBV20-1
CSAEKDRVNQPQHF
TGCAGTGCTGAAAAGGACAGGGTAAATCAGCCCCAGCATTTT
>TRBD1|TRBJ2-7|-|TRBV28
CASSLQSGTGEREQYF
TGTGCCAGCAGTTTACAGTCCGGGACAGGGGAGCGCGAGCAGTACTTC
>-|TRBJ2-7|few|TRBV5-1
CASSPLGSASYEQYF
TGCGCCAGCAGCCCGTTAGGCTCCGCTTCCTACGAGCAGTACTTC
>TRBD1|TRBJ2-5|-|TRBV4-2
CASSRDRGWGETQYF
TGTGCCAGCAGCCGAGACAGGGGGTGGGGAGAGACCCAGTACTTC
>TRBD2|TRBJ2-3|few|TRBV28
CASSLFMSGGMWADTQYF
TGTGCCAGCAGTTTATTCATGAGCGGGGGGATGTGGGCAGATACGCAGTATTTT
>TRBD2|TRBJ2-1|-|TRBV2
CASRGRGASNEQFF
TGTGCCAGCAGAGGGCGGGGGGCTTCCAATGAGCAGTTCTTC
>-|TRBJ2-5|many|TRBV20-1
CSARGRETQYF
TGCAGTGCTAGGGGTAGAGAGACCCAGTACTTC
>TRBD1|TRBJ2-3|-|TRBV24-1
CSTSDPRDRGSDTQYF
TGTTCCACCAGTGACCCCCGGGACAGGGGATCCGATACGCAGTATTTT
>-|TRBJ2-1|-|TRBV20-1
CSARDFGHNEQFF
TGCAGTGCTAGAGATTTCGGCCACAATGAGCAGTTCTTC
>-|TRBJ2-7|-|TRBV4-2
CASSQEARGVYEQYF
TGTGCCAGCAGCCAAGAGGCCAGGGGAGTTTACGAGCAGTACTTC
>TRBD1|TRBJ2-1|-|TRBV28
CATIGGTGGHEQFF
TGTGCCACCATAGGAGGGACAGGGGGCCATGAGCAGTTCTTC
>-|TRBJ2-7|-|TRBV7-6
CASSLKGSDPQGYEQYF
TGTGCCAGCAGCTTAAAGGGATCGGACCCCCAGGGGTACGAGCAGTACTTC
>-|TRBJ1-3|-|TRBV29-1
CSVEPDRAGNTIYF
TGCAGCGTTGAACCGGACAGAGCAGGAAACACCATATATTTT
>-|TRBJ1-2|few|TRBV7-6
CASSLARPSADKPGDGYTF
TGTGCCAGCAGCTTAGCTCGGCCGTCGGCCGACAAACCAGGGGATGGCTACACCTTC
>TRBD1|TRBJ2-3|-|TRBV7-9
CASRPPGQGYDTQYF
TGTGCCAGCAGGCCACCGGGACAGGGTTACGATACGCAGTATTTT
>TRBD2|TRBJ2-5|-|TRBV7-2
CASSEQRGGGETQYF
TGTGCCAGCAGCGAACAGCGGGGGGGCGGAGAGACCCAGTACTTC
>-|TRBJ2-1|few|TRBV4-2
CASSQDGGASDEQFF
TGTGCCAGCAGCCAAGATGGGGGGGCCTCCGATGAGCAGTTCTTC
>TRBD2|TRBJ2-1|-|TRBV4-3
CASSQDTSGGAGEQFF
TGCGCCAGCAGCCAAGATACCAGCGGGGGGGCCGGGGAGCAGTTCTTC
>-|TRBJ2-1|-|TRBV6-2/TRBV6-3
CASSSSRQGLSYNEQFF
TGTGCCAGCAGTTCCAGCCGGCAGGGGCTCTCCTACAATGAGCAGTTCTTC